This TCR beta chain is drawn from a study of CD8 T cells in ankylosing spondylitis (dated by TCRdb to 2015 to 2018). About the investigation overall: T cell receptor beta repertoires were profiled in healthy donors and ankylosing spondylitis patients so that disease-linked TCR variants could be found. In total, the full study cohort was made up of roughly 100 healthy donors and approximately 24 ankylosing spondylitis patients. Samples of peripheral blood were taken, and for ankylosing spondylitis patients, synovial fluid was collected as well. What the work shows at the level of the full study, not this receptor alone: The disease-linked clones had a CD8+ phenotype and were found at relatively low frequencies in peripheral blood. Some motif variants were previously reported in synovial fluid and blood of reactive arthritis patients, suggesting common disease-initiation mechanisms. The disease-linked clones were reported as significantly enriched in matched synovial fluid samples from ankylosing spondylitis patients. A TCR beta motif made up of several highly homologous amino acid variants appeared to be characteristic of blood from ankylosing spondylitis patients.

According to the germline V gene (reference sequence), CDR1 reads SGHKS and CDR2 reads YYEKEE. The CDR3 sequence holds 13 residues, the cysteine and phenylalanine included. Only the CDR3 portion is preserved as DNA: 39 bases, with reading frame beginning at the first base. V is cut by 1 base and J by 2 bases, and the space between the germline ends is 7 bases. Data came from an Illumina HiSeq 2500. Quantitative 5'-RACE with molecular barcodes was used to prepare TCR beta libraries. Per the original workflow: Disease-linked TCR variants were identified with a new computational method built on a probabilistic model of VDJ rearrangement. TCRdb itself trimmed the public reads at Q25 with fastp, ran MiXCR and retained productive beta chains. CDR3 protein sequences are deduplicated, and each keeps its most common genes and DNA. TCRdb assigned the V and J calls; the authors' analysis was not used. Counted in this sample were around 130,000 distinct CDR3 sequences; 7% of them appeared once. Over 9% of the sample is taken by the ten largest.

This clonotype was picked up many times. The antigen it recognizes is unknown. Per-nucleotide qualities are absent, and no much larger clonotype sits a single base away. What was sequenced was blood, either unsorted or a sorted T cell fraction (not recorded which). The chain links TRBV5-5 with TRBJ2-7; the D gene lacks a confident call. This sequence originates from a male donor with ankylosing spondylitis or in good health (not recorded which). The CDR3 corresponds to CASSLRVPYEQYF. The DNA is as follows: TGTGCCAGCAGCTTGAGGGTTCCCTACGAGCAGTACTTC.